The 2 T cell receptor beta chains below all came from one sample that was sequenced in a study of T-cell memory formation after mild COVID-19. TCRdb analysed the 5' RACE reads with MiXCR anew, one entry per CDR3 protein. The table has 400,000 to 500,000 distinct CDR3 sequences, over 15% seen once. The sample comprised PBMCs or a T cell subset sorted from them (not recorded which). These receptors were obtained from an adult woman who had mild COVID-19 (a few samples of this study predate the infection). Cell type and time point are not known.

This clonotype was counted only a few times. The chain has TRBV9 and TRBJ2-1, with D maybe TRBD2 (6 bases). CDR3 length: 14 residues. V was shortened by 3 bases and J by 4 bases, with 11 bases between the two germline ends. Germline CDR1 and CDR2: SGDLS and YYNGEE. The chain's CDR3 is CASSAPGLYNEQFF. The CDR3 nucleotides are TGTGCCAGCAGCGCCCCGGGACTTTACAATGAGCAGTTCTTC.

This clonotype came up a few times. At one boundary the junction diverges from the germline segment, which might be a read error. The chain employs TRBV7-7 and TRBJ2-3; 12 positions agree with TRBD2. Germline CDR1 and CDR2: SSHAT and FNYEAQ (reference sequence). This CDR3 has 18 amino acids. CDR3 nucleotides: TGTGCTAGCAGCTCCCAGGTGGGGACTAGCGGGAGCACAGATACGCAGTATTTT. Its protein product is CASSSQVGTSGSTDTQYF.